Below are 15 T cell receptor beta chains sequenced from a single sample in a study of human T cells and chemical hapten exposure. TCRdb called the RACE reads again in MiXCR, with one record for every CDR3 protein. The sample holds about 260,000 distinct CDR3 sequences, approximately 8.6% seen once. Described time point: pre-sensitization, week 0. Treatment of the sample: therapeutic diphenylcyclopropenone sensitization with weekly scalp DPC. The source was whole blood, collected in connection with sensitization to the hapten diphenylcyclopropenone (DPC). The receptor source for this set is a woman between 40 and 55 years old with alopecia areata. Some clones in this sample may be carry-over from other donors' samples.

The chain recombines TRBV5-1 with TRBJ2-1, with TRBD1 matching over 9 bases. The CDR3 runs to 16 residues. The V and J ends lost 4 bases and 10 bases, in that order; junction bases with no gene match: 15. The germline V gene encodes CDR1 SGHRS and CDR2 YFSETQ. This CDR3 is CASSPHRGRAEGEQFF. CDR3 nucleotide sequence: TGCGCCAGCAGCCCGCACAGGGGGCGGGCGGAGGGGGAGCAGTTCTTC.

This clonotype was counted many times. This chain links TRBV9 with TRBJ2-2; D remains ambiguous. CDR3 length equals 13 residues. V dropped 1 base and J dropped 8 bases, with 9 bases sitting between them. In germline, CDR1 is SGDLS, CDR2 YYNGEE. The CDR3 is CASSVRMVGELFF. In DNA form, the CDR3 reads TGTGCCAGCAGCGTAAGGATGGTGGGGGAGCTGTTTTTT.

In this sample, this clonotype turned up a few times. The rearrangement uses TRBV6-5 and TRBJ2-3, with 9 bases identical to TRBD2. V shed 0 bases and J 3 bases; nucleotides not matched to a gene: 10. This CDR3 has 18 amino acids. The germline CDR1 and CDR2 sequences are MNHEY and SVGAGI. The chain's CDR3 is CASSYSTSGPRGTDTQYF. The DNA of the CDR3 is TGTGCCAGCAGTTACTCGACTAGCGGCCCCCGGGGAACAGATACGCAGTATTTT.

This sequence joins TRBV20-1 and TRBJ2-7; D not resolved. The CDR3 is 11 amino acids. The germline gives CDR1 DFQATT, CDR2 SNEGSKA (reference sequence). V was pared by 7 bases and J by 3 bases, with 10 bases between. The CDR3 coding sequence is TGCAGTGGGCTCGTCATCTACGAGCAGTACTTC. Translation gives CSGLVIYEQYF.

This clonotype was counted at least ten times. The chain combines TRBV9 with TRBJ2-3, with 9 bases aligning to TRBD2. This CDR3 is built from 15 residues. V shed 3 bases and J 7 bases; nucleotides not matched to a gene: 9. Germline V gives CDR1 SGDLS, CDR2 YYNGEE. The CDR3 protein is CASSGLREGANTQYF. The CDR3 nucleotides read TGTGCCAGCAGCGGGTTGCGGGAGGGCGCGAATACGCAGTATTTT. Variable domain in full (rest from reference TRBV9 and TRBJ2-3): DSGVTQTPKHLITATGQRVTLRCSPRSGDLSVYWYQQSLDQGLQFLIQYYNGEERAKGNILERFSAQQFPDLHSELNLSSLELGDSALYFCASSGLREGANTQYFGPGTRLTVL.

This clonotype was seen a handful of times. This chain links TRBV5-5 with TRBJ2-7; possibly TRBD1 or TRBD2 for D (5 bases each). Germline loops: CDR1 SGHKS, CDR2 YYEKEE (reference sequence). Trimming took 6 bases from V and 7 from J, leaving 17 bases between them. The CDR3 sequence is 13 residues long. In DNA, the CDR3 is TGTGCCAGCACCGGCTTGGGGGACGGTGAGCAGTACTTC. This codes for CASTGLGDGEQYF.

As to this clonotype: Germline is not matched at one junction end, which may reflect a read error. The chain is built from TRBV12-3 or TRBV12-4 and TRBJ2-5; D not resolved. The CDR3 sequence is 13 residues long. CDR3 amino acids: CACSSFTSGTQYF. The CDR3 coding sequence is TGTGCCTGCAGTTCATTCACCTCGGGGACCCAGTACTTC.

This clonotype was recorded many times. The rearrangement links TRBV28 to TRBJ2-6, with 7 positions matching TRBD1. Germline V gene lookup returns CDR1 MDHEN and CDR2 SYDVKM. V trimming: 4 bases; J trimming: 0 bases; junction bases outside the gene matches: 3. The CDR3 sequence is 16 residues long. The CDR3 region has the DNA TGTGCCAGCAGTTCGCCAGGGGGCTCTGGGGCCAACGTCCTGACTTTC. Its translation: CASSSPGGSGANVLTF.

This chain connects TRBV4-1 to TRBJ1-2; D is uncertain. The CDR3 totals 15 residues. The V gene lost 0 bases and the J gene lost 4 bases, with 12 bases spanning the gap. Germline CDR1 MGHRA, CDR2 YSYEKL. CDR3 nucleotide sequence: TGCGCCAGCAGCCAAGATTACCAGAAGGGCTATGGCTACACCTTC. The encoded protein is CASSQDYQKGYGYTF.

This clonotype was counted only a few times. The CDR3, as DNA: TGTGCCAGCTCACCACCTACTAGCGGGAGGGCGGATGAGCAGTTCTTC. This gives the protein CASSPPTSGRADEQFF. The genes are TRBV18 and TRBJ2-1, with 13 bases lining up with TRBD2. CDR3 length: 16 residues. CDR1 KGHSH and CDR2 LQKENI come from the germline V gene. After removal of 0 bases from V and 8 bases from J, the junction contained 4 bases not matched to a gene.

This clonotype was counted ten times or more. This chain uses TRBV20-1 with TRBJ2-3; D perhaps matches TRBD2 (5 bases). The CDR3 totals 13 residues. V was trimmed by 7 bases and J by 2 bases, leaving 13 bases between them. Germline V gene data show CDR1 as DFQATT and CDR2 as SNEGSKA (reference sequence). This chain's CDR3 is CSGEKRPTDTQYF. Here the CDR3 DNA reads TGCAGTGGAGAGAAGCGGCCCACAGATACGCAGTATTTT.

This clonotype occurred a few times. The V call is TRBV28, the J call TRBJ1-3, with a weak D call TRBD1 (5 bases). The CDR3 is 12 amino acids. CDR1 is MDHEN, CDR2 SYDVKM, per germline. V lost 6 bases, J lost 4 bases, and 7 bases lay in between. The CDR3 DNA sequence: TGTGCCAGCAGGAGACAGGGAAACACCATATATTTT. It codes for CASRRQGNTIYF.

This clonotype was seen a few times. V gene TRBV21-1 combines with J gene TRBJ1-1; the DNA was not used to check the table's D call, TRBD1. TRBV21-1 is tagged as a pseudogene. This CDR3 has 18 amino acids. The DNA for the CDR3 is TGTGCCAGCAGCAAGCTGACAGGGGGCATGGGTCGGGGCACTGAAGCTTTCTTT. Protein product: CASSKLTGGMGRGTEAFF.

The chain links TRBV25-1 to TRBJ1-1; D perhaps matches TRBD1 (6 bases). The germline CDR1 and CDR2 sequences are MGHDK and SYGVNS. There are 16 residues in the CDR3. Trimming stripped 7 bases from V and 1 base from J, with 19 bases between. The CDR3 is CASTRAFAGENTEAFF. Written as DNA, the CDR3 is TGTGCCAGCACTAGGGCCTTTGCAGGGGAGAACACTGAAGCTTTCTTT. The full variable domain, completed using reference TRBV25-1 and TRBJ1-1, is EADIYQTPRYLVIGTGKKITLECSQTMGHDKMYWYQQDPGMELHLIHYSYGVNSTEKGDLSSESTVSRIRTEHFPLTLESARPSHTSQYLCASTRAFAGENTEAFFGQGTRLTVV.

This clonotype was seen more than once but under ten times. V is TRBV7-2 and J is TRBJ2-7; D is unclear. Germline CDR1 and CDR2: SGHTA and FQGNSA. Trimming removed 4 bases at V and 6 bases at J, with 13 bases between. The CDR3 runs to 13 residues. CDR3 DNA: TGTGCCAGCAGCTCCCTCCGTTTAGCCGAGCAGTACTTC. Its translation: CASSSLRLAEQYF.